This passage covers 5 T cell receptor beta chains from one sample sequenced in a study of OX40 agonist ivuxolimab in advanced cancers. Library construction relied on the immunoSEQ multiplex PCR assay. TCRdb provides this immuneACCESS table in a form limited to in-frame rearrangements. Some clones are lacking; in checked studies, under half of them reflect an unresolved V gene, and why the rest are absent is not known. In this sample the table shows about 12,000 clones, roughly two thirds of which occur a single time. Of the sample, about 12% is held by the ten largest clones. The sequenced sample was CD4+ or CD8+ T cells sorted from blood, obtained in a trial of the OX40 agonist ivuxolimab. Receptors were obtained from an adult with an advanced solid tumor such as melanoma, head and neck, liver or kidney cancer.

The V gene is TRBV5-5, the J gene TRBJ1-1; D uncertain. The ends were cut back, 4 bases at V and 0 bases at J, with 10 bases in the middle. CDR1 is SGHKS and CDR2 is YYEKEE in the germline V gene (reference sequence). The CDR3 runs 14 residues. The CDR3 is CASSPITVNTEAFF. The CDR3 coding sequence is TGTGCCAGCAGCCCTATCACAGTGAACACTGAAGCTTTCTTT.

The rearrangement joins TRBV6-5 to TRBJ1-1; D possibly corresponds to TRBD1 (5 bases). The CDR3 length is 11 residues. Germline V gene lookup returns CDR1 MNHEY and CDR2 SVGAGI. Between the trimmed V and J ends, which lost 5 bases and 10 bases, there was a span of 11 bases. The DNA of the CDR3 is TGTGCCAGCAGTAAGGGACTTACAGCTTTCTTT. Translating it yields CASSKGLTAFF.

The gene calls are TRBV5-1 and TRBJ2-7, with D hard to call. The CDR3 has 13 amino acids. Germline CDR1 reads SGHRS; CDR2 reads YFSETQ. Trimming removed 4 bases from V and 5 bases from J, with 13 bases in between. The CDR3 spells CASSLGPVDEQYF. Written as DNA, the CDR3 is TGCGCCAGCAGCCTCGGGCCGGTTGACGAGCAGTACTTC.

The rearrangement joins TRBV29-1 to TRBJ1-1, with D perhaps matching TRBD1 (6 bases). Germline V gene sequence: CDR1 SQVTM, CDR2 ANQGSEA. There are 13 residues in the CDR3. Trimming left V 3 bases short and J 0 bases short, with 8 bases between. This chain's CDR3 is CSVDGGMNTEAFF. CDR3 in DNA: TGCAGCGTTGACGGGGGCATGAACACTGAAGCTTTCTTT. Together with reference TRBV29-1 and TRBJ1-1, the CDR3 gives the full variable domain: SAVISQKPSRDICQRGTSLTIQCQVDSQVTMMFWYRQQPGQSLTLIATANQGSEATYESGFVIDKFPISRPNLTFSTLTVSNMSPEDSSIYLCSVDGGMNTEAFFGQGTRLTVV.

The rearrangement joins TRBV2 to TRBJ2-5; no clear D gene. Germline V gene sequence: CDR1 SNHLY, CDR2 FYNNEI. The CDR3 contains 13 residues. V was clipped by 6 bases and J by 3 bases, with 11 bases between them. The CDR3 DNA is TGTGCCAGCAGGTCACTATTAGAAGAGACCCAGTACTTC. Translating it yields CASRSLLEETQYF.